A selection of T cell receptor beta chains follows, all from one sample in a study of control samples from healthy donors and cancer patients. The assay was immunoSEQ multiplex PCR, and TCRdb's table has in-frame clones only and misses some. The profile shows about 51,000 clones, about 80% of them singletons. Sample: blood. The receptors were gathered from a man between 65 and 85 years old in good health. Each CDR3 is given with its conserved first and last residue. A D gene is named only where the DNA matches it firmly. Size values are once, few and many counts, or a class for expanded clones, and some rows have none.

D	size	V	J	length	CDR3	DNA
NA	NA	TRBV7-9	TRBJ1-1	16	CASSSPTGLMNTEAFF	TGTGCCAGCAGCTCGCCGACAGGCCTGATGAACACTGAAGCTTTCTTT
NA	NA	TRBV5-8	TRBJ1-1	13	CASSFYQNTEAFF	TGTGCCAGCAGCTTTTATCAAAACACTGAAGCTTTCTTT
TRBD1	NA	TRBV28	TRBJ1-1	17	CASSPGTGVIVDTEAFF	TGTGCCAGCAGTCCCGGGACAGGGGTGATTGTGGACACTGAAGCTTTCTTT
TRBD2	NA	TRBV30	TRBJ2-7	18	CAWSVPPSGGAKFYEQYF	TGTGCCTGGAGTGTACCTCCTAGCGGGGGGGCCAAATTCTACGAGCAGTACTTC
NA	NA	TRBV24-1	TRBJ1-5	14	CATSDRQMNQPQHF	TGTGCCACCAGTGATCGTCAGATGAATCAGCCCCAGCATTTT
NA	once	TRBV18	TRBJ2-3	15	CASSLFGGFTDTQYF	TGTGCCAGCTCACTTTTCGGCGGTTTCACAGATACGCAGTATTTT
NA	NA	TRBV20-1	TRBJ1-1	11	CSAKTNTEAFF	TGCAGTGCTAAAACGAACACTGAAGCTTTCTTT
TRBD1	NA	TRBV7-8	TRBJ1-1	17	CASSSRQGAGGDTEAFF	TGTGCCAGCAGCTCCAGACAGGGGGCAGGAGGAGACACTGAAGCTTTCTTT
TRBD2	NA	TRBV15	TRBJ2-4	16	CATSRDRRLAGNIQYF	TGTGCCACCAGCAGAGATAGGAGACTAGCGGGAAACATTCAGTACTTC
TRBD1	NA	TRBV2	TRBJ2-7	14	CASSDPQGSYEQYF	TGTGCCAGCAGTGATCCACAGGGGTCCTACGAGCAGTACTTC
NA	NA	TRBV6-6	TRBJ1-1	16	CASIPVLSRGYTEAFF	TGTGCCAGCATCCCCGTATTGTCGAGAGGGTACACTGAAGCTTTCTTT
TRBD2	NA	TRBV11-3	TRBJ2-7	16	CASSPLGGTTSYEQYF	TGTGCCAGCAGCCCCTTGGGAGGGACCACCTCCTACGAGCAGTACTTC
NA	NA	TRBV2	TRBJ2-1	15	CASSERGTSYNEQFF	TGTGCCAGCAGTGAACGGGGTACCTCCTACAATGAGCAGTTCTTC
NA	NA	TRBV29-1	TRBJ2-5	13	CSGTSLGQETQYF	TGCAGCGGTACCTCACTAGGCCAAGAGACCCAGTACTTC
NA	once	TRBV27	TRBJ1-2	15	CASSTIGGSHYGYTF	TGTGCCAGCAGCACAATCGGGGGCTCCCACTATGGCTACACCTTC
NA	NA	TRBV5-6	TRBJ2-7	14	CASSFRRGLGEQYF	TGTGCCAGCAGCTTTCGGAGGGGTCTCGGCGAGCAGTACTTC
TRBD1	NA	TRBV4-1	TRBJ1-5	15	CASSQRDRDNQPQHF	TGCGCCAGCAGCCAACGGGACAGGGACAATCAGCCCCAGCATTTT
NA	NA	TRBV5-6	TRBJ2-1	14	CASSLGNSGLKQFF	TGTGCCAGCAGCTTGGGTAATAGCGGCCTCAAGCAGTTCTTC
NA	NA	TRBV30	TRBJ1-2	13	CAWSTRLDGGYTF	TGTGCCTGGAGTACCCGCCTGGACGGAGGCTACACCTTC
NA	NA	TRBV4-2	TRBJ1-1	12	CASSQGQGWAFF	TGTGCCAGCAGCCAAGGGCAGGGTTGGGCTTTCTTT
NA	NA	TRBV5-1	TRBJ2-1	15	CASSSVSSSYNEQFF	TGCGCCAGCAGTTCAGTAAGCAGCTCCTACAATGAGCAGTTCTTC
TRBD2	NA	TRBV5-1	TRBJ2-1	19	CASSLRTSGGALGYNEQFF	TGCGCCAGCAGCTTGCGGACTAGCGGGGGGGCCCTTGGGTACAATGAGCAGTTCTTC
TRBD1	NA	TRBV19	TRBJ2-7	16	CASSIRTGTGAVEQYF	TGTGCCAGTAGTATACGTACCGGGACAGGGGCTGTCGAGCAGTACTTC
TRBD2	NA	TRBV28	TRBJ2-7	15	CASSEIKRTSGQQYF	TGTGCCAGCAGCGAAATCAAGCGGACTAGCGGGCAGCAGTACTTC
NA	once	TRBV21-1	TRBJ2-4	19	CASSKALSGCGEAKNIQYF	TGTGCCAGCAGCAAAGCGCTTTCGGGTTGCGGGGAGGCCAAAAACATTCAGTACTTC
NA	NA	TRBV5-1	TRBJ2-5	14	CASSLSPAPETQYF	TGCGCCAGCAGCTTGTCTCCGGCTCCGGAGACCCAGTACTTC
NA	NA	TRBV19	TRBJ2-3	16	CASSILGASLQDTQYF	TGTGCCAGTAGTATACTCGGGGCCTCTCTACAGGATACGCAGTATTTT
NA	NA	TRBV3-1/TRBV3-2	TRBJ1-1	15	CASSHRWARDTEAFF	TGTGCCAGCAGCCATCGGTGGGCCCGGGACACTGAAGCTTTCTTT
NA	NA	TRBV5-1	TRBJ2-5	13	CASSLMGRETQYF	TGCGCCAGCAGTTTGATGGGTAGAGAGACCCAGTACTTC
NA	NA	TRBV25-1	TRBJ1-4	15	CASSDAGATNEKLFF	TGTGCCAGCAGTGATGCCGGCGCAACTAATGAAAAACTGTTTTTT
TRBD1	NA	TRBV5-1	TRBJ2-7	17	CASSLDPPGQGKGEQYF	TGCGCCAGCAGCTTGGATCCCCCGGGACAGGGAAAGGGCGAGCAGTACTTC
NA	NA	TRBV3-1/TRBV3-2	TRBJ2-3	13	CASSQASADTQYF	TGTGCCAGCAGCCAAGCCTCAGCAGATACGCAGTATTTT
TRBD2	NA	TRBV7-3	TRBJ2-1	16	CASSAQSGTSYDEQFF	TGTGCCAGCAGCGCCCAATCCGGGACTAGTTACGATGAGCAGTTCTTC
NA	NA	TRBV5-6	TRBJ1-4	15	CASSMRTVWGEKLFF	TGTGCCAGCAGCATGCGGACGGTGTGGGGTGAAAAACTGTTTTTT
TRBD1	NA	TRBV28	TRBJ1-5	15	CASSRDRHSNQPQHF	TGTGCCAGCAGTCGGGACAGGCATAGCAATCAGCCCCAGCATTTT
NA	NA	TRBV30	TRBJ1-5	16	CAWSVQRGASNQPQHF	TGTGCCTGGAGTGTACAAAGGGGGGCCAGCAATCAGCCCCAGCATTTT
TRBD1	NA	TRBV29-1	TRBJ1-5	13	CSVVSDRDQPQHF	TGCAGCGTTGTAAGTGACAGGGATCAGCCCCAGCATTTT
NA	NA	TRBV7-2	TRBJ2-7	15	CASSYLGHPSYEQYF	TGTGCCAGCAGCTATCTGGGACACCCTTCCTACGAGCAGTACTTC
TRBD2	NA	TRBV28	TRBJ2-7	16	CASSTPSGGAPGEQYF	TGTGCCAGCAGTACCCCTAGCGGGGGGGCCCCGGGCGAGCAGTACTTC
NA	few	TRBV19	TRBJ2-5	12	CASSYQKETQYF	TGTGCCAGTAGTTACCAAAAAGAGACCCAGTACTTC
NA	NA	TRBV7-9	TRBJ2-7	12	CASSLFTYEQYF	TGTGCCAGCAGCCTCTTTACATACGAGCAGTACTTC
NA	NA	TRBV4-1	TRBJ1-5	14	CASSQDRDYQPQHF	TGCGCCAGCAGCCAAGACAGGGACTATCAGCCCCAGCATTTT